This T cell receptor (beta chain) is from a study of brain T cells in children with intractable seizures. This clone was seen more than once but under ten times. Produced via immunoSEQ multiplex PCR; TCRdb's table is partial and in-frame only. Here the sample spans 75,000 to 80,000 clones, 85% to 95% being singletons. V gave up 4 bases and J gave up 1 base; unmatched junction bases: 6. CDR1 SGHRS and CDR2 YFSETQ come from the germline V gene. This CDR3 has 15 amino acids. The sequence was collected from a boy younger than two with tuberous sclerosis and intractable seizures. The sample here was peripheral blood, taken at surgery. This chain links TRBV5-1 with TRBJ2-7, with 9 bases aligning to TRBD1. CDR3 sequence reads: CASSLGQGQSYEQYF. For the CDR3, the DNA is TGCGCCAGCAGCCTAGGACAGGGGCAATCCTACGAGCAGTACTTC.